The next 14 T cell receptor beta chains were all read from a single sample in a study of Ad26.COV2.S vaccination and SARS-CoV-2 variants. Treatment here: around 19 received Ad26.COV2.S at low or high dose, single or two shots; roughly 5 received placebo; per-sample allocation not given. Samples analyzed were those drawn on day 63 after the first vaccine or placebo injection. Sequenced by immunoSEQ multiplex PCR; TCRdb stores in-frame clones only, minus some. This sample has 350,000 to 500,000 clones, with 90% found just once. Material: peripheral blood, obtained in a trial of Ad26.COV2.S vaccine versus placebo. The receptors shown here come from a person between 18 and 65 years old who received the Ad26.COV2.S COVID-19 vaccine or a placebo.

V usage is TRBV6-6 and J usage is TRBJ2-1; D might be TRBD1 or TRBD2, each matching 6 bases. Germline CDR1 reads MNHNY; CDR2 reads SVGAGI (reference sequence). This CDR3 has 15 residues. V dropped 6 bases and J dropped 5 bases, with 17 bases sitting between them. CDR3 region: CASRPEGEVHNEQFF. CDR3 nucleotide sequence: TGTGCCAGCAGGCCCGAGGGGGAGGTTCACAATGAGCAGTTCTTC.

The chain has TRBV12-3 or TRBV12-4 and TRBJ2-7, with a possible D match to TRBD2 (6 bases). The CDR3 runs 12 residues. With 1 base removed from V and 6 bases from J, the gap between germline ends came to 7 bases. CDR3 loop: CASSLGGAEQYF. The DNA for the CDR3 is TGTGCCAGCAGTTTAGGCGGGGCCGAGCAGTACTTC.

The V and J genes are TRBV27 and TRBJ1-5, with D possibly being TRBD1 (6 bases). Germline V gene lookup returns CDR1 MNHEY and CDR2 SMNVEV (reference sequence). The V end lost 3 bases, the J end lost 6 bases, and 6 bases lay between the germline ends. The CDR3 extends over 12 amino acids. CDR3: CASSLTGQPQHF. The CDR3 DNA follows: TGTGCCAGCAGTTTGACAGGTCAGCCCCAGCATTTT.

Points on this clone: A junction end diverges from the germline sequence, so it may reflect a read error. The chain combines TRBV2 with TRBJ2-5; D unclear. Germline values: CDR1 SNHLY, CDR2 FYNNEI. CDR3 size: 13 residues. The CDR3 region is CASSEAKRHPRDF. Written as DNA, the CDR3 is TGTGCCAGCAGTGAAGCGAAGAGACACCCAAGGGACTTC.

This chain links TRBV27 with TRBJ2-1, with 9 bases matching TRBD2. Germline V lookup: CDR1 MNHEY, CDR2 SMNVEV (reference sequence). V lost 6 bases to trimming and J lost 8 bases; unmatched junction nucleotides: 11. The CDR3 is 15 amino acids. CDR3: CASRRSLAGLDEQFF. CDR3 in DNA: TGTGCCAGCAGGCGGTCACTAGCGGGTTTAGATGAGCAGTTCTTC.

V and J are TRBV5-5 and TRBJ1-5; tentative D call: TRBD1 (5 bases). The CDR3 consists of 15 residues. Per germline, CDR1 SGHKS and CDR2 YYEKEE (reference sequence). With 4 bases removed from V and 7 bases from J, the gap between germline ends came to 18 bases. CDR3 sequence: CASSLREGTGQPQHF. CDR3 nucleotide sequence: TGTGCCAGCAGCCTGAGGGAGGGGACGGGGCAGCCCCAGCATTTT.

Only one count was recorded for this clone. CDR3 coding DNA: TGTGCCTGGAGCGCGGGCCTGAACACTGAAGCTTTCTTT. It is translated as CAWSAGLNTEAFF. This chain joins TRBV30 and TRBJ1-1; D remains ambiguous. Trimming left V 3 bases short and J 0 bases short, with 8 bases between. This CDR3 has 13 residues. Germline CDR1 reads GTSNPN; CDR2 reads SVGIG (reference sequence).

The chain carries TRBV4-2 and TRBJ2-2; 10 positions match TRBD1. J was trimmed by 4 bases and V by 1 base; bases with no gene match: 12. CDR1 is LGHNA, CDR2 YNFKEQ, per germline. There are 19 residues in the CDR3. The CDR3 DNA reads TGTGCCAGCAGCCAAGGGGGCCTTCGGGACAGGGGCGGCACCGGGGAGCTGTTTTTT. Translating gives CASSQGGLRDRGGTGELFF.

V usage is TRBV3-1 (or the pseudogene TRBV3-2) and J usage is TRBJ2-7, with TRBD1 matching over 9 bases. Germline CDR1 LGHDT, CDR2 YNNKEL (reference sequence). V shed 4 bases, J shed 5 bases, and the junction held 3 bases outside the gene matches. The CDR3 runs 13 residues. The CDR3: CASSPGQGDEQYF. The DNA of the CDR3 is TGTGCCAGCAGCCCGGGACAGGGAGACGAGCAGTACTTC.

In DNA form, the CDR3 reads TGTGCCAGCAGTTTAACCCCCCCCTGGGCTAGCGGGAGGACGGATGAGCAGTTCTTC. This codes for CASSLTPPWASGRTDEQFF. The chain couples TRBV27 to TRBJ2-1, with TRBD2 identical over 11 bases. Germline V CDR1 and CDR2: MNHEY, SMNVEV (reference sequence). This CDR3 contains 19 residues. The junction had 17 bases not matched to a gene; V was cut back by 2 bases and J by 8 bases.

CDR3 DNA: TGTGCCAGCAGGAGGGGGGGCGCGTACGAGCAGTACTTC. It yields the protein CASRRGGAYEQYF. J is TRBJ2-7 and V is TRBV3-1 (or the pseudogene TRBV3-2); a possible D gene is TRBD2 (7 bases). CDR1 and CDR2 from the germline V gene are LGHDT and YNNKEL (reference sequence). The CDR3 has 13 amino acids. V lost 6 bases, J lost 4 bases, and 13 bases lay in between.

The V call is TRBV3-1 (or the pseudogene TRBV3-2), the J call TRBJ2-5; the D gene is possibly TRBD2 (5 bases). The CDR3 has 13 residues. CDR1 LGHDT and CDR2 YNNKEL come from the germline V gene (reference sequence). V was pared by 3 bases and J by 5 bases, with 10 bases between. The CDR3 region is CASSQRSVETQYF. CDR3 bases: TGTGCCAGCAGCCAGCGTAGCGTTGAGACCCAGTACTTC.

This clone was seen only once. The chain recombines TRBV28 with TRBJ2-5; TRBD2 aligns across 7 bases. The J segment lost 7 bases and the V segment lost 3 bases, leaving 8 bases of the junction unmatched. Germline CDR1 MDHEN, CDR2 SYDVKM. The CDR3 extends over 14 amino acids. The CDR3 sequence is CASSLGGRDGTQYF. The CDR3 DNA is TGTGCCAGCAGTTTGGGAGGGAGGGACGGGACCCAGTACTTC.

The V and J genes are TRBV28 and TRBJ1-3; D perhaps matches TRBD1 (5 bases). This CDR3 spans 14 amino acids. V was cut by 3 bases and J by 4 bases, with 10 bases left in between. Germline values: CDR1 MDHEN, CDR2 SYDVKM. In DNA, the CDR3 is TGTGCCAGCAGTTTGGCGGGGGACGGAAACACCATATATTTT. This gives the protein CASSLAGDGNTIYF.